This TCR beta chain comes out of a study of T cell repertoires in cytomegalovirus infection. The wider study: The study used recently identified HLA-C-restricted and well-studied HLA-B-restricted CMV epitopes. Public TCR beta signatures marked donors with CMV infection and the matching HLA.

Study findings and constraints: Cumulated frequencies of public TCR beta families served to identify carriers of CMV plus the relevant HLA.

In germline, CDR1 is SGHTA, CDR2 FQGNSA. Between the trimmed V and J ends, which lost 6 bases and 1 base, there was a span of 15 bases. This CDR3 spans 16 amino acids. One entry per CDR3 protein, called by TCRdb with MiXCR from the reads. Found here are roughly 350,000 distinct CDR3 sequences, about 32% of them singletons; the top ten hold about 14%. This clonotype was picked up many times. The antigen is undetermined. This specimen consisted of cultured PBMCs, obtained from culture after CMV antigen stimulation. The chain combines TRBV7-2 with TRBJ1-4, with D perhaps TRBD1 (6 bases). The TCR originated in a human donor in good health (CMV status not recorded). Some clones in this sample may be carry-over from other donors' samples. This CDR3 is CASSWRGGGTNEKLFF. Here the CDR3 DNA reads TGTGCCAGCAGTTGGAGGGGGGGGGGAACTAATGAAAAACTGTTTTTT.